These 13 T cell receptor beta chains came from one sample sequenced in a study of cytomegalovirus exposure and HLA in healthy donors. The PCR employed 60 Vbeta primers together with 13 Jbeta primers. TCRdb's table, derived via immunoSEQ multiplex PCR, lists solely in-frame clones and lacks some. Altogether 150,000 to 200,000 clones are present, roughly 84% being singletons, with the ten largest covering around 0.21%. Sequenced input: PBMCs. Receptors originate from a girl less than two years old in good health and CMV-seronegative.

The V and J genes are TRBV6-6 and TRBJ2-3; 10 bases are a match to TRBD1. CDR1 is MNHNY and CDR2 is SVGAGI in the germline V gene (reference sequence). After removal of 2 bases from V and 6 bases from J, the junction contained 2 bases not matched to a gene. CDR3 length equals 14 residues. For the CDR3, the DNA is TGTGCCAGCAGTTACGGGACAGGGGAGGATACGCAGTATTTT. Residues: CASSYGTGEDTQYF.

V is TRBV7-2 and J is TRBJ2-1; 9 nucleotides agree with TRBD2. Germline CDR1 SGHTA, CDR2 FQGNSA. The CDR3 runs to 16 residues. Trimming at V came to 1 base and at J to 2 bases, leaving 3 bases not matched to a gene. CDR3: CASSLGSSGTYNEQFF. Here the CDR3 DNA reads TGTGCCAGCAGCTTAGGCTCTAGCGGGACCTACAATGAGCAGTTCTTC.

V and J are TRBV6-7 and TRBJ1-2; D remains ambiguous. TRBV6-7 has ORF status, its function being uncertain. The ends were cut back, 0 bases at V and 1 base at J, with 6 bases in the middle. The CDR3 contains 14 residues. The CDR3 loop reads CASSYSGSNYGYTF. CDR3 in DNA: TGTGCCAGCAGTTACTCGGGCAGTAACTATGGCTACACCTTC.

V is TRBV10-3 and J is TRBJ1-2; 8 bases line up with TRBD1. This CDR3 region has 13 residues. From germline, CDR1 is ENHRY and CDR2 SYGVKD. After removal of 8 bases from V and 6 bases from J, the junction contained 8 bases not matched to a gene. The CDR3: CAILTGEADGYTF. CDR3 DNA sequence: TGTGCCATCTTGACAGGGGAGGCTGATGGCTACACCTTC.

The CDR3 region is CASSRTRTSSGANVLTF. CDR3 bases: TGTGCCAGCTCACGGACAAGGACGAGCTCTGGGGCCAACGTCCTGACTTTC. The V gene is TRBV18, the J gene TRBJ2-6; possibly TRBD1 for D (5 bases). CDR3 length equals 17 residues. V was cut by 4 bases and J by 0 bases, with 13 bases left in between. The V gene's germline CDR1 is KGHSH and CDR2 LQKENI.

This rearrangement joins TRBV18 to TRBJ2-7, with a tentative D call TRBD2 (5 bases). This CDR3 is built from 14 residues. Trimming pared 2 bases from V and 5 bases from J, leaving 13 bases between. Germline V gene sequence: CDR1 KGHSH, CDR2 LQKENI. CDR3 region: CASSPTSRGHEQYF. DNA of the CDR3: TGTGCCAGCTCACCAACCTCGAGAGGGCACGAGCAGTACTTC.

The V and J genes are TRBV18 and TRBJ2-3; D uncertain. Deletions cut 3 bases from V and 6 bases from J, with 16 bases between. The CDR3 has 15 residues. CDR1 and CDR2 from the germline V gene are KGHSH and LQKENI. CDR3 residues: CASSPLPGSQDTQYF. Written as DNA, the CDR3 is TGTGCCAGCTCACCTCTCCCTGGCTCGCAGGATACGCAGTATTTT.

This rearrangement joins TRBV21-1 to TRBJ1-4; the table's D call, TRBD1, has no DNA check behind it. TRBV21-1 constitutes a pseudogene. The CDR3 runs 16 residues. The CDR3 loop reads CASSKRLRDRDEKLFF. CDR3 bases: TGTGCCAGCAGCAAAAGACTCCGGGACAGGGACGAAAAACTGTTTTTT.

The chain combines TRBV11-3 with TRBJ1-1, with D unclear. The germline V and J ends were trimmed by 4 bases and 4 bases, with 10 bases remaining between them. CDR3 size: 13 residues. The V gene's germline CDR1 is SGHNT and CDR2 YENEEA. The CDR3 region is CASSSTPRTEAFF. As DNA, the CDR3 is TGTGCCAGCAGCTCTACTCCACGCACTGAAGCTTTCTTT.

The chain couples TRBV4-2 to TRBJ2-5, with 7 bases aligning to TRBD2. Trimming removed 6 bases from V and 5 bases from J; junction bases left unmatched: 6. This CDR3 has 13 residues. Per germline, CDR1 LGHNA and CDR2 YNFKEQ. CDR3 DNA sequence: TGTGCCAGCAGTGGGGGGGGTGAGGAGACCCAGTACTTC. Residues: CASSGGGEETQYF.

This clone was counted a few times. V is TRBV29-1 and J is TRBJ2-7; 8 bases fit TRBD1. CDR3 size: 13 residues. V was pared by 2 bases and J by 3 bases, with 3 bases of the junction left unmatched. Germline V lookup: CDR1 SQVTM, CDR2 ANQGSEA. CDR3 sequence: CSVELGQGYEQYF. CDR3 DNA: TGCAGCGTTGAACTAGGACAGGGCTACGAGCAGTACTTC.

This chain connects TRBV9 to TRBJ2-3; 7 bases are a match to TRBD1. The germline V gene has CDR1 SGDLS and CDR2 YYNGEE. The CDR3 sequence is 15 residues long. V shed 3 bases, J shed 4 bases, and the junction held 8 bases outside the gene matches. CDR3 residues: CASSDGTDVSDTQYF. In nucleotides, the CDR3 is TGTGCCAGCAGCGATGGGACAGATGTGTCAGATACGCAGTATTTT.

This clone came up once. This sequence joins TRBV4-2 and TRBJ2-2; 11 positions match TRBD2. The CDR3 has 16 residues. The V segment lost 3 bases and the J segment 3 bases; nucleotides outside the gene matches: 3. The V gene's germline CDR1 is LGHNA and CDR2 YNFKEQ. The CDR3: CASSQGLAEDTGELFF. The DNA for the CDR3 is TGTGCCAGCAGCCAGGGACTAGCGGAGGACACCGGGGAGCTGTTTTTT.